Presented here are 14 T cell receptor beta chains from one specimen sequenced in a study of cytomegalovirus exposure and HLA in healthy donors. Primers included in the PCR were 60 Vbeta and 13 Jbeta primers. Sequencing used immunoSEQ multiplex PCR; TCRdb keeps in-frame clones, though not all of them. The data contain 150,000 to 200,000 clones, 71% of them seen just once; the ten biggest clones take up approximately 1.4%. Sequenced material: PBMCs. The receptor source for this set is a girl aged 10 to 17 in good health and CMV-seronegative.

The gene calls are TRBV11-3 and TRBJ2-2; D perhaps matches TRBD2 (5 bases). V was pared by 5 bases and J by 6 bases, with 13 bases between. The CDR3 is made up of 14 amino acids. CDR1 is SGHNT and CDR2 is YENEEA in the germline V gene. CDR3 region: CASSPGLRAGELFF. In DNA, the CDR3 is TGTGCCAGCAGCCCCGGATTGAGGGCCGGGGAGCTGTTTTTT.

About this clone itself: Because it lacks the conserved phenylalanine or tryptophan at the end, this CDR3 is likely a read error. The rearrangement uses TRBV30 and TRBJ1-2, with TRBD1 matching 8 bases. V shed 1 base and J 10 bases; nucleotides not matched to a gene: 2. Germline V CDR1 and CDR2: GTSNPN, SVGIG (reference sequence). The CDR3 contains 11 residues. The chain's CDR3 is CAWSGGQVYTL. The CDR3, as DNA: TGTGCCTGGAGTGGGGGACAGGTCTACACCCTC.

The CDR3 bases are TGTGCCGTAGGACAGGGCCACAATGAGCAGTTCTTC. The encoded protein is CAVGQGHNEQFF. This sequence joins TRBV2 and TRBJ2-1; 8 nucleotides align to TRBD1. V was clipped by 11 bases and J by 5 bases; unmatched bases: 5. Per germline, CDR1 SNHLY and CDR2 FYNNEI. CDR3 size: 12 residues.

The V gene is TRBV19, the J gene TRBJ1-5; TRBD1 is a possible D gene (6 bases). This CDR3 is 13 amino acids long. Germline loops: CDR1 LNHDA, CDR2 SQIVND (reference sequence). Trimming left V 11 bases short and J 3 bases short, with 14 bases between. The CDR3 protein is CASVGQFNQPQHF. CDR3 nucleotide sequence: TGTGCCTCGGTAGGACAGTTCAATCAGCCCCAGCATTTT.

This chain links TRBV29-1 with TRBJ2-1, with TRBD2 matching over 11 bases. Germline V lookup: CDR1 SQVTM, CDR2 ANQGSEA. Trimming at V came to 2 bases and at J to 1 base, leaving 4 bases not matched to a gene. CDR3 length: 16 residues. The CDR3 region has the DNA TGCAGCGTTGAAACTAGCGGGGGAGGTTCCTACAATGAGCAGTTCTTC. Translating gives CSVETSGGGSYNEQFF.

V and J are TRBV20-1 and TRBJ1-2; possibly TRBD1 for D (5 bases). The CDR3 runs 11 residues. The V gene's germline CDR1 is DFQATT and CDR2 SNEGSKA (reference sequence). V gave up 4 bases and J gave up 3 bases, with 6 bases separating them. For the CDR3, the DNA is TGCAGTGCTAAAGGGGACTATGGCTACACCTTC. The encoded protein is CSAKGDYGYTF.

The chain's CDR3 is CASGLTGAEQYF. The DNA of the CDR3 is TGTGCCAGCGGACTGACGGGCGCCGAGCAGTACTTC. The chain joins TRBV27 to TRBJ2-7, with a possible D match to TRBD2 (5 bases). From germline, CDR1 is MNHEY and CDR2 SMNVEV (reference sequence). This CDR3 has 12 residues. Trimming left V 8 bases short and J 6 bases short, with 14 bases between.

This clone has more than one count but fewer than ten. The chain uses TRBV2 and TRBJ2-7; D is uncertain. The V end lost 6 bases, the J end lost 6 bases, and 6 bases lay between the germline ends. The CDR3 loop spans 10 amino acids. Germline V gene lookup returns CDR1 SNHLY and CDR2 FYNNEI. The CDR3 sequence is CASRGVEQYF. The CDR3 DNA sequence: TGTGCCAGCAGGGGCGTCGAGCAGTACTTC.

Note on this clone: This specimen includes other DNA sequences encoding the same CDR3. The chain is built from TRBV5-8 and TRBJ2-2, with D tentatively TRBD1 (6 bases). V was cut by 4 bases and J by 2 bases, with 12 bases left in between. Germline-derived CDR1 and CDR2 are SGHTS and YDEGEE. The CDR3 is made up of 15 amino acids. CDR3 sequence: CASSLGTSNTGELFF. CDR3 nucleotides: TGTGCCAGCAGCCTCGGGACATCTAACACCGGGGAGCTGTTTTTT.

This chain uses TRBV7-9 with TRBJ2-1; 12 bases map to TRBD2. CDR1 is SEHNR and CDR2 is FQNEAQ in the germline V gene (reference sequence). The CDR3 spans 17 residues. V dropped 5 bases and J dropped 7; count of bases not matched to a gene: 12. DNA for the CDR3: TGTGCCAGCAGCCCAAGACTAGCGGGGGTAGGTCGAAATGAGCAGTTCTTC. Amino acid sequence: CASSPRLAGVGRNEQFF. Supplemented by reference TRBV7-9 and TRBJ2-1, the full variable domain reads DTGVSQNPRHKITKRGQNVTFRCDPISEHNRLYWYRQTLGQGPEFLTYFQNEAQLEKSRLLSDRFSAERPKGSFSTLEIQRTEQGDSAMYLCASSPRLAGVGRNEQFFGPGTRLTVL.

The rearrangement joins TRBV7-9 to TRBJ2-5, with 8 bases that match TRBD2. Per germline, CDR1 SEHNR and CDR2 FQNEAQ (reference sequence). The CDR3 is 15 amino acids. The trim removed 5 bases at V and 2 bases at J, leaving 7 bases unmatched. CDR3 amino acids: CASSPGTGGQETQYF. CDR3 nucleotide sequence: TGTGCCAGCAGCCCGGGGACGGGGGGGCAAGAGACCCAGTACTTC.

This chain connects TRBV7-6 to TRBJ1-1; no clear D. V lost 1 base, J lost 0 bases, and 9 bases lay in between. Germline-derived CDR1 and CDR2 are SGHVS and FNYEAQ. The CDR3 runs 15 residues. CDR3 loop: CASSLGWQVNTEAFF. The DNA for the CDR3 is TGTGCCAGCAGCTTAGGGTGGCAAGTGAACACTGAAGCTTTCTTT.

V is TRBV6-6 and J is TRBJ1-6; 7 bases are a match to TRBD1. V dropped 7 bases and J dropped 9; count of bases not matched to a gene: 9. The CDR3 has 14 residues. The V gene's germline CDR1 is MNHNY and CDR2 SVGAGI (reference sequence). In nucleotides, the CDR3 is TGTGCCAGCATCGGGGACAGCCCCCCTTCACCCCTCCACTTT. The encoded protein is CASIGDSPPSPLHF.

This clone turned up a few times. The rearrangement uses TRBV19 and TRBJ1-4, with D possibly being TRBD1 (6 bases). The CDR3 runs to 15 residues. Trimming shortened V by 5 bases and J by 7 bases, and 17 bases separated the two germline ends. Germline lookup yields CDR1 LNHDA and CDR2 SQIVND (reference sequence). The CDR3 is CASSFQDSLREKLFF. As DNA, the CDR3 is TGTGCCAGTAGTTTCCAGGACAGCTTGCGTGAAAAACTGTTTTTT.